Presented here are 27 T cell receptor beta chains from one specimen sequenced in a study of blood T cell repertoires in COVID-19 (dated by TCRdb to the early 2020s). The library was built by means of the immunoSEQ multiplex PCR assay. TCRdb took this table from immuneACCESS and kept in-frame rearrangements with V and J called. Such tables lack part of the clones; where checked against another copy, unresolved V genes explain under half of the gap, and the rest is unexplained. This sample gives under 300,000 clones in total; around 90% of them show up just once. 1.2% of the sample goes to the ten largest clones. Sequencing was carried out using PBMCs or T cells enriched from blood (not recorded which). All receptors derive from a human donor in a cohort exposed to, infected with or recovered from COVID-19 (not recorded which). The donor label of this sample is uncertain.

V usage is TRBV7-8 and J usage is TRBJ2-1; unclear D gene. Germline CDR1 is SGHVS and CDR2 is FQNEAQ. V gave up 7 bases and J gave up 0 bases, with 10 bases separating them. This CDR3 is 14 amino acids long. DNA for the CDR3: TGTGCCAGCACCCTACGGTTCTCCTACAATGAGCAGTTCTTC. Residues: CASTLRFSYNEQFF.

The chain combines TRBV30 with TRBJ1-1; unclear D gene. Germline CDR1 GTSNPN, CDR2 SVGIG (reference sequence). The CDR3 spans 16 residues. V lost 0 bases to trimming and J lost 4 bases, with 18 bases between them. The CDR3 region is CAWSVLANPGITEAFF. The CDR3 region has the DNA TGTGCCTGGAGTGTACTCGCTAACCCAGGAATCACTGAAGCTTTCTTT.

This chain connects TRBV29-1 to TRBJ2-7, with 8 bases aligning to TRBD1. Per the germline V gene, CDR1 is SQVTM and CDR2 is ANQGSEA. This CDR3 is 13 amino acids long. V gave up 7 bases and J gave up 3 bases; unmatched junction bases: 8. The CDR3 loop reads CSARQGLGYEQYF. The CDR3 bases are TGCAGCGCCCGACAGGGGTTGGGCTACGAGCAGTACTTC.

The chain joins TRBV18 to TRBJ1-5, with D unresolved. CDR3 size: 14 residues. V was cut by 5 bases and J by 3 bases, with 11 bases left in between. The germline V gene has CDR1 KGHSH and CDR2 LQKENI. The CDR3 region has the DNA TGTGCCAGCTCAGTATCACAAGACAATCAGCCCCAGCATTTT. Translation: CASSVSQDNQPQHF.

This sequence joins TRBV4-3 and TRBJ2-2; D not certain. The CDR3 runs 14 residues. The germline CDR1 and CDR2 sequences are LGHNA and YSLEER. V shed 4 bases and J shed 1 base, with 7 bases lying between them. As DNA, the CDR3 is TGCGCCAGCAGCCTCGGCGGGAACACCGGGGAGCTGTTTTTT. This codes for CASSLGGNTGELFF.

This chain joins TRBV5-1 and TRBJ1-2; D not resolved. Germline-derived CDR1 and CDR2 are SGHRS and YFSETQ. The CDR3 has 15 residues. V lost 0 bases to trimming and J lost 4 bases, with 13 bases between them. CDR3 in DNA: TGCGCCAGCAGCTTGGAGGAGGGTGTTAGCTATGGCTACACCTTC. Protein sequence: CASSLEEGVSYGYTF.

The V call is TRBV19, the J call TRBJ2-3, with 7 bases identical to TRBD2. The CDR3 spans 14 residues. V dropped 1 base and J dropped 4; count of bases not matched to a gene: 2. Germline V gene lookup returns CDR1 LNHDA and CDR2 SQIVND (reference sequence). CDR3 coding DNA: TGTGCCAGTAGTATAGTGGCGGGGGCAGATACGCAGTATTTT. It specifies CASSIVAGADTQYF.

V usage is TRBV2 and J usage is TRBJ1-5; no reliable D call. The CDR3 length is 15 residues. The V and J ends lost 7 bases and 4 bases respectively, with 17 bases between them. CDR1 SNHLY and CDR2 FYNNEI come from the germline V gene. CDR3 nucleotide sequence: TGTGCCAGCAACCGGGGAAGGGTTAGTAATCAGCCCCAGCATTTT. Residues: CASNRGRVSNQPQHF. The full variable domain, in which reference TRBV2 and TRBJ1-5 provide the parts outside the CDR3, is EPEVTQTPSHQVTQMGQEVILRCVPISNHLYFYWYRQILGQKVEFLVSFYNNEISEKSEIFDDQFSVERPDGSNFTLKIRSTKLEDSAMYFCASNRGRVSNQPQHFGDGTRLSIL.

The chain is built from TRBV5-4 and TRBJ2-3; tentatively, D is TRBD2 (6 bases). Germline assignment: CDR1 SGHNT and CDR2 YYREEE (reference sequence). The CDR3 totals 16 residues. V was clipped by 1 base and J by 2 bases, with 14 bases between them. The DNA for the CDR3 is TGTGCCAGCAGCTTGTTCCGGCGACTAGACACAGATACGCAGTATTTT. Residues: CASSLFRRLDTDTQYF.

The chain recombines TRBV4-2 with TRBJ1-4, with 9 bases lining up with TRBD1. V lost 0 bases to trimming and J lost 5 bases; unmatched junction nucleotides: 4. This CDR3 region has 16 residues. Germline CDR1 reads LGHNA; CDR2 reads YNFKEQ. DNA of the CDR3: TGTGCCAGCAGCCAAGATCGGGGGACAGGGAATGAAAAACTGTTTTTT. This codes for CASSQDRGTGNEKLFF.

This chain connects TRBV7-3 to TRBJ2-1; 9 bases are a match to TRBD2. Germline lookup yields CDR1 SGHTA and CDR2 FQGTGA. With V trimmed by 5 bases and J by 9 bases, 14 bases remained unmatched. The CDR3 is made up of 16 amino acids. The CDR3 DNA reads TGTGCCAGCAGCGACCCTGGGGAGCGGGGGGCAGTTGAGCAGTTCTTC. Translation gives CASSDPGERGAVEQFF. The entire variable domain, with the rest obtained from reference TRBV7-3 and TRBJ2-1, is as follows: GAGVSQTPSNKVTEKGKYVELRCDPISGHTALYWYRQSLGQGPEFLIYFQGTGAADDSGLPNDRFFAVRPEGSVSTLKIQRTERGDSAVYLCASSDPGERGAVEQFFGPGTRLTVL.

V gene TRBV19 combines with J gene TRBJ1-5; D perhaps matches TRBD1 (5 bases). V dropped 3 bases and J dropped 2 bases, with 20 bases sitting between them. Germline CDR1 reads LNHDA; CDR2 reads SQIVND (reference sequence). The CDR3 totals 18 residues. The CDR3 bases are TGTGCCAGTAGTATCCGGGGGACCTCGTACCATGGCAATCAGCCCCAGCATTTT. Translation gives CASSIRGTSYHGNQPQHF. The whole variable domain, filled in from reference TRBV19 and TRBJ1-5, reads DGGITQSPKYLFRKEGQNVTLSCEQNLNHDAMYWYRQDPGQGLRLIYYSQIVNDFQKGDIAEGYSVSREKKESFPLTVTSAQKNPTAFYLCASSIRGTSYHGNQPQHFGDGTRLSIL.

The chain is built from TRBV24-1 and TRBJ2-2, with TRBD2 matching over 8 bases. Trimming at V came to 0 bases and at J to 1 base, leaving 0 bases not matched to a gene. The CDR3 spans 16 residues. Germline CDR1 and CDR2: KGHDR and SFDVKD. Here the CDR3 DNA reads TGTGCCACCAGTGATTTGACTAGCGGGAACACCGGGGAGCTGTTTTTT. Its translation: CATSDLTSGNTGELFF.

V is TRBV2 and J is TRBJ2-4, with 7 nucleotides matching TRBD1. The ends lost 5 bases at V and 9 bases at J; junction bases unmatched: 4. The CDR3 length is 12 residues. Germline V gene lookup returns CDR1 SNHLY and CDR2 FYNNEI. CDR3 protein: CASSLQGSIQYF. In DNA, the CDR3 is TGTGCCAGCAGTTTACAGGGGAGCATTCAGTACTTC.

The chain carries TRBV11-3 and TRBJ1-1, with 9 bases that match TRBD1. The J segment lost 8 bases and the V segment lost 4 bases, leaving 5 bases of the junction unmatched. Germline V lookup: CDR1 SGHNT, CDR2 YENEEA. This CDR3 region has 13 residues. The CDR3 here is CASSSSGTGEAFF. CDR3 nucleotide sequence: TGTGCCAGCAGCTCCTCCGGGACAGGGGAAGCTTTCTTT.

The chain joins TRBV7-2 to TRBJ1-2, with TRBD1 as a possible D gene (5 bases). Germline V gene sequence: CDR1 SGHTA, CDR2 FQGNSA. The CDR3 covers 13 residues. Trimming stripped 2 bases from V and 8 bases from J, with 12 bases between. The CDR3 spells CASSLSRGRGYTF. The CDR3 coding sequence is TGTGCCAGCAGCTTAAGTAGGGGTAGAGGCTACACCTTC.

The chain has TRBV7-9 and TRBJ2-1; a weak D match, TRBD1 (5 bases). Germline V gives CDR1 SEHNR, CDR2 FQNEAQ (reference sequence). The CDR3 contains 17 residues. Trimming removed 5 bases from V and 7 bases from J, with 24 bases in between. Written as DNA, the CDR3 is TGTGCCAGCAGCGTCTCCATCCGGCAGGGCCTCTGGAATGAGCAGTTCTTC. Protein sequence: CASSVSIRQGLWNEQFF.

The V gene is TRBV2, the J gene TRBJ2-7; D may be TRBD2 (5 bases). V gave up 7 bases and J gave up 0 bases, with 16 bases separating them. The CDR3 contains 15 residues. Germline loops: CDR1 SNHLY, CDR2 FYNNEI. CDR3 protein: CASNLISASSYEQYF. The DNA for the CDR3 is TGTGCCAGCAATCTGATTAGCGCCAGCTCCTACGAGCAGTACTTC.

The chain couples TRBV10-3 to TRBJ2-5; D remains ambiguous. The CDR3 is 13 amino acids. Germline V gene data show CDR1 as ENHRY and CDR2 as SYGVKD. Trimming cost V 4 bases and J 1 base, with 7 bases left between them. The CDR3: CAISGVSQETQYF. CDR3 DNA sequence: TGTGCCATCAGTGGAGTTAGCCAAGAGACCCAGTACTTC.

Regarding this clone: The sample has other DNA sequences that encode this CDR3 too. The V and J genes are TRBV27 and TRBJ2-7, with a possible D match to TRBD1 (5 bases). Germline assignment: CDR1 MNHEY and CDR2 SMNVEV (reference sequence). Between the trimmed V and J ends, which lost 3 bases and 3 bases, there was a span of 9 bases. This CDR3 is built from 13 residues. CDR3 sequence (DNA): TGTGCCAGCAGTTTGGGGCAGAACTACGAGCAGTACTTC. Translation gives CASSLGQNYEQYF.

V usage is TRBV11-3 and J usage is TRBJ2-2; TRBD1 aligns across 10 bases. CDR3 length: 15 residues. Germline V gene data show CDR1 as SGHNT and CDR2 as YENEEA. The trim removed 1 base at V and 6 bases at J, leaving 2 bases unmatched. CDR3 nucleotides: TGTGCCAGCAGCTTAGGAGGACAGGGGGCCGGGGAGCTGTTTTTT. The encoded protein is CASSLGGQGAGELFF.

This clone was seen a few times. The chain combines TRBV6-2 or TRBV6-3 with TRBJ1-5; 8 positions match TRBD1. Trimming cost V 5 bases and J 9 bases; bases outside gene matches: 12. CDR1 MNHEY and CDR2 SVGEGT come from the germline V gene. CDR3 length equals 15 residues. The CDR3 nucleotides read TGTGCCAGCAGTACCGACACTGACAGGGGTCGGCCCCAGCATTTT. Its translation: CASSTDTDRGRPQHF.

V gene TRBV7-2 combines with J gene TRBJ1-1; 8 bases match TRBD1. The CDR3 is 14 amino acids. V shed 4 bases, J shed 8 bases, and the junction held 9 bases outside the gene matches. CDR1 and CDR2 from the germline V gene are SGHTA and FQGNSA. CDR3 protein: CASSSIQGGAEAFF. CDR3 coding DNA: TGTGCCAGCAGCTCGATACAGGGGGGAGCGGAAGCTTTCTTT.

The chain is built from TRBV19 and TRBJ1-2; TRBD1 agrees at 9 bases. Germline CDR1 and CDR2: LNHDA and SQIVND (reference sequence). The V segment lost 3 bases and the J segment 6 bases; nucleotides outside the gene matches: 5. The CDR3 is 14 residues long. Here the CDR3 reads CASSIGDRANGYTF. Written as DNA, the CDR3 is TGTGCCAGTAGTATCGGGGACAGGGCTAATGGCTACACCTTC.

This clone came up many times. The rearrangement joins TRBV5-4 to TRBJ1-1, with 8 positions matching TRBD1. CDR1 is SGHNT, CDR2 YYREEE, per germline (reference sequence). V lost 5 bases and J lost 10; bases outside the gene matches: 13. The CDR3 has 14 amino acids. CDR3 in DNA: TGTGCCAGCAGTCCGTCCCAGGGGGCGGCGGGAGCTTTCTTT. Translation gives CASSPSQGAAGAFF.

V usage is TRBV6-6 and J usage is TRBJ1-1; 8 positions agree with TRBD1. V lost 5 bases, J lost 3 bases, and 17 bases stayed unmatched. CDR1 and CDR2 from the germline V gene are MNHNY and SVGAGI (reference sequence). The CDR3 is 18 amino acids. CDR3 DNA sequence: TGTGCCAGCAGTCCCCCGGAGGGGGACAGGATTAGTGACACTGAAGCTTTCTTT. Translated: CASSPPEGDRISDTEAFF.

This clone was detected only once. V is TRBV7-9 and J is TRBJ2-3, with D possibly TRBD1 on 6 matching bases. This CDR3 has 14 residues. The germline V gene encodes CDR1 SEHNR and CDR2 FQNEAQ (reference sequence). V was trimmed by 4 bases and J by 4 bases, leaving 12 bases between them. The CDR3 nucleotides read TGTGCCAGCAGCTCCACAGGGTATGCAGATACGCAGTATTTT. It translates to CASSSTGYADTQYF.